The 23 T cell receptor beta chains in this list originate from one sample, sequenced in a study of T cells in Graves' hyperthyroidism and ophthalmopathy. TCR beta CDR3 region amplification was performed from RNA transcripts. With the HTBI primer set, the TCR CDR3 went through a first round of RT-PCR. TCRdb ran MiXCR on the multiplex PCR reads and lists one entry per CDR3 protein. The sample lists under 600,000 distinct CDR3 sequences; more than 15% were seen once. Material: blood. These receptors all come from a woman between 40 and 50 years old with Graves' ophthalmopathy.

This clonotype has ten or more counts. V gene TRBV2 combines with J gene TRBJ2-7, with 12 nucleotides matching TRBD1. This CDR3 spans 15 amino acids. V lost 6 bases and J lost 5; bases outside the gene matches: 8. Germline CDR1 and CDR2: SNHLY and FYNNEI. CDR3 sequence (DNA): TGTGCCAGCAGGGACCCCGGGACAGGGGGCGACGAGCAGTACTTC. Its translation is CASRDPGTGGDEQYF.

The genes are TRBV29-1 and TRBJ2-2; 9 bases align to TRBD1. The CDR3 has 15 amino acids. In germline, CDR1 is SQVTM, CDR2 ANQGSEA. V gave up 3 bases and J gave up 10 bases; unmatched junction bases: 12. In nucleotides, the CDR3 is TGCAGCGTTGATAACGGACAGGGGTTCGGCGAGGAGCTGTTTTTT. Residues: CSVDNGQGFGEELFF.

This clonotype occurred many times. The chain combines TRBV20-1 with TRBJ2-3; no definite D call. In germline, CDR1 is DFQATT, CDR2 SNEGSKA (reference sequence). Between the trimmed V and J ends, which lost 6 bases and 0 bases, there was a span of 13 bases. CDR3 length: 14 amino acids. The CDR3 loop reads CSAVRQTSTDTQYF. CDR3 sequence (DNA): TGCAGTGCCGTAAGGCAGACCAGCACAGATACGCAGTATTTT.

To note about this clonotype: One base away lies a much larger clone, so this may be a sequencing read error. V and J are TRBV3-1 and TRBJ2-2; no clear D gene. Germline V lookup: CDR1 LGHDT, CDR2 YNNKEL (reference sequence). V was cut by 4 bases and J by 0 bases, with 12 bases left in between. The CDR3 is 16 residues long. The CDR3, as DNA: TGTGCCAGCAGCCCACTGTTCCTCGCGAACACCGGGGAGCTGTTTTTT. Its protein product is CASSPLFLANTGELFF.

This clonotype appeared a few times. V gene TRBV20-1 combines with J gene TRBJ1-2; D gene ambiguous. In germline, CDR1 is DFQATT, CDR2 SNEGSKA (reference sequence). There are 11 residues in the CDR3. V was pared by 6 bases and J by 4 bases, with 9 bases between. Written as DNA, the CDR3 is TGCAGTGCCCCGGATACCTATGGCTACACCTTC. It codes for CSAPDTYGYTF.

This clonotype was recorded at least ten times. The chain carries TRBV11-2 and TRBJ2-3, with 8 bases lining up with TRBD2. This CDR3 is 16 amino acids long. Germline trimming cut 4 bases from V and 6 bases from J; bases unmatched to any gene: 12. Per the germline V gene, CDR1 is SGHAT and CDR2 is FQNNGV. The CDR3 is CASSSQSGSWWDTQYF. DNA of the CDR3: TGTGCCAGCAGCTCGCAGAGCGGGAGTTGGTGGGATACGCAGTATTTT.

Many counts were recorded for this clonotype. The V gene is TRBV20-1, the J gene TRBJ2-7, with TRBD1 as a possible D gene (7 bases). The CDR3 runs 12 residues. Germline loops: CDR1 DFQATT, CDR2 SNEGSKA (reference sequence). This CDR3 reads CRAGGSSYEQYF. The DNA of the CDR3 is TGCAGGGCAGGGGGGAGCTCCTACGAGCAGTACTTC.

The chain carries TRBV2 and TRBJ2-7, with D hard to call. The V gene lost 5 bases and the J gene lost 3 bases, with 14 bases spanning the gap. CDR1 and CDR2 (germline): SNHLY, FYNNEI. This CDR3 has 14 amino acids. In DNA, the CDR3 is TGTGCCAGCAGTACAAGACGTATCAACTACGAGCAGTACTTC. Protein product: CASSTRRINYEQYF.

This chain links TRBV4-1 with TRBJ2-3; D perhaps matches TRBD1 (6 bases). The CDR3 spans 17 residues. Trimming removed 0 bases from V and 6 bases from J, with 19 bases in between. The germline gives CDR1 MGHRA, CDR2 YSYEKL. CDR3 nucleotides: TGCGCCAGCAGCCAAGAGGAACCGGGACAATGGGGGGATACGCAGTATTTT. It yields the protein CASSQEEPGQWGDTQYF.

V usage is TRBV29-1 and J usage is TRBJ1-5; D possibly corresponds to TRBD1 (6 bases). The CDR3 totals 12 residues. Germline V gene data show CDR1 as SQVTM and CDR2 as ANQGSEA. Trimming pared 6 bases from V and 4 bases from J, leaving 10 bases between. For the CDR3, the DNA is TGCAGCGTCGGGGGACAAAATCAGCCCCAGCATTTT. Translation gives CSVGGQNQPQHF.

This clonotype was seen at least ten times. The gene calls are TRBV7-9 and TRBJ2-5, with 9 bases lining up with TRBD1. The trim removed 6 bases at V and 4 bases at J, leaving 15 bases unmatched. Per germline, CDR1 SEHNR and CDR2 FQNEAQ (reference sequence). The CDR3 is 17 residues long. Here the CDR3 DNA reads TGTGCCAGCAGTTGGACAGGGGCGAGCCCCGCGGTAGAGACCCAGTACTTC. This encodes CASSWTGASPAVETQYF.

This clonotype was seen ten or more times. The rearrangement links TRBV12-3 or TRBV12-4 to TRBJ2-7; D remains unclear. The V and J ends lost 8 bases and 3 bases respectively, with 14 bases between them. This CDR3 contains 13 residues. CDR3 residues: CASSQAINYEQYF. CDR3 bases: TGTGCCAGCTCCCAGGCCATCAACTACGAGCAGTACTTC.

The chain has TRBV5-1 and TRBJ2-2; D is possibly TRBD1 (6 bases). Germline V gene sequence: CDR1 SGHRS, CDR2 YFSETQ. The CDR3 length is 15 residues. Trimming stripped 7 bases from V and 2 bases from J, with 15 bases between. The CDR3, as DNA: TGCGCCAGCTTCGCCGGGACAAAAAACACCGGGGAGCTGTTTTTT. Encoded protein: CASFAGTKNTGELFF.

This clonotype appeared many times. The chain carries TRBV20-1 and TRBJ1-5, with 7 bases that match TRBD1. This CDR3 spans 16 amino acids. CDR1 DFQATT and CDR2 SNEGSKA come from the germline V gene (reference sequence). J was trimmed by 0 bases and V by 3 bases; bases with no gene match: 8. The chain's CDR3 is CSARQRGRGSNQPQHF. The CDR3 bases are TGCAGTGCTAGGCAGAGGGGGCGCGGTAGCAATCAGCCCCAGCATTTT.

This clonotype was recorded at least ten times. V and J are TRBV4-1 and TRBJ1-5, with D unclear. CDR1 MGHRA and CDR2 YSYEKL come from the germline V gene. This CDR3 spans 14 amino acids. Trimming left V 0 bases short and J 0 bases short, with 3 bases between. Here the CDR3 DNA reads TGCGCCAGCAGCCAAGATTATAGCAATCAGCCCCAGCATTTT. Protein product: CASSQDYSNQPQHF.

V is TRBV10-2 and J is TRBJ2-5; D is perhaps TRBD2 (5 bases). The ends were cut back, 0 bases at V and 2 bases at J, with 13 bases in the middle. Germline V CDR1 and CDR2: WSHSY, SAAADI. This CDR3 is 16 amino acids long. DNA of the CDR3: TGCGCCAGCAGTGAGTCCTCAATAGCGAGACAAGAGACCCAGTACTTC. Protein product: CASSESSIARQETQYF.

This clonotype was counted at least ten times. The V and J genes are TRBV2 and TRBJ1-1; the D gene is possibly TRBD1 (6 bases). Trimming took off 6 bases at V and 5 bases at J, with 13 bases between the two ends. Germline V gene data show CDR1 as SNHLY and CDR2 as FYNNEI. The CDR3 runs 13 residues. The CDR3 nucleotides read TGTGCCAGCAGCCTCAGCAGGGGAACTGAAGCTTTCTTT. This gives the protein CASSLSRGTEAFF.

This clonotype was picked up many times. The CDR3 spells CASSSNSGVKETQYF. CDR3 DNA sequence: TGTGCCAGCAGTTCCAACTCAGGGGTTAAGGAGACCCAGTACTTC. This chain links TRBV12-3 or TRBV12-4 with TRBJ2-5; tentatively, D is TRBD1 (6 bases). The CDR3 extends over 15 amino acids. V lost 4 bases to trimming and J lost 5 bases, with 17 bases between them.

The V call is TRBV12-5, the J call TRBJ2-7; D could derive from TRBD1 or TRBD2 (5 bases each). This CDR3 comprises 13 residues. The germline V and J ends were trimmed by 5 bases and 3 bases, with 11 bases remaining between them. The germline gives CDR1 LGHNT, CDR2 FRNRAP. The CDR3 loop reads CASGPGTDYEQYF. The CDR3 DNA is TGTGCTAGTGGTCCCGGGACCGACTACGAGCAGTACTTC.

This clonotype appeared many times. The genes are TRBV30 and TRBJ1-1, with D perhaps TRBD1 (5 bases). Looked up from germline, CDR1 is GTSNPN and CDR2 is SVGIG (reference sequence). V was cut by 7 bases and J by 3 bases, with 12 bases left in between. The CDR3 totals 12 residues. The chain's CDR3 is CASQGWDTEAFF. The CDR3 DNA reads TGTGCCTCCCAGGGTTGGGACACTGAAGCTTTCTTT.

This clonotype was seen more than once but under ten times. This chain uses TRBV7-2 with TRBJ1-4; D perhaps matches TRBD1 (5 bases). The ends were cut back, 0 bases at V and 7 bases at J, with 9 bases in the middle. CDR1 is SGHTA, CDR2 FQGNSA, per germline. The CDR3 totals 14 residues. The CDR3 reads CASSLAGVSEKLFF. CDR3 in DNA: TGTGCCAGCAGCTTAGCGGGGGTCAGTGAAAAACTGTTTTTT.

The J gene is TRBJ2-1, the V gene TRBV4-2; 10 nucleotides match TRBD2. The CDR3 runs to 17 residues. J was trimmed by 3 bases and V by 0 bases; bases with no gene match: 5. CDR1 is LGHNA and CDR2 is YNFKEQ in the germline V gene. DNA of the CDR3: TGTGCCAGCAGCCAAGATCTAACTAGCGGGGACTACAATGAGCAGTTCTTC. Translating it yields CASSQDLTSGDYNEQFF.

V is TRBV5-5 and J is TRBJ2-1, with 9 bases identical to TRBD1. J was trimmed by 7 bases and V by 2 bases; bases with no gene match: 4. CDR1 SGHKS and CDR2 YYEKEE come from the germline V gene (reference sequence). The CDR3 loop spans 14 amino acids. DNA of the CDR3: TGTGCCAGCAGCTTTAGTGGGACAGGGAATGAGCAGTTCTTC. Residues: CASSFSGTGNEQFF.